The 2 T cell receptor beta chains below were found in one sample sequenced in a study of shared clonotypes between healthy human individuals. Data came from immunoSEQ multiplex PCR; TCRdb stores just in-frame clones and leaves some out. The sample holds under 2.5 million clones; 92% are singletons and the top ten take 0.37%. The specimen was naive CD4+ T cells from PBMCs. The subset denotes: CD45RA+ positively selected. Source of these receptors: a man younger than 30 in good health. Some clones in this sample may be carry-over from other donors' samples.

The chain joins TRBV13 to TRBJ1-1; maybe TRBD1 (6 bases). Germline CDR1 PRHDT, CDR2 FYEKMQ (reference sequence). Trimming took 4 bases from V and 0 from J, leaving 12 bases between them. The CDR3 length is 15 residues. CDR3 loop: CASSSGGTLNTEAFF. DNA for the CDR3: TGTGCCAGCAGCTCGGGCGGGACACTGAACACTGAAGCTTTCTTT.

The CDR3 DNA reads TGCAGCGTTGGTACAGGGGCCCAAGAGACCCAGTACTTC. Protein product: CSVGTGAQETQYF. The V and J genes are TRBV29-1 and TRBJ2-5; 7 nucleotides agree with TRBD1. The CDR3 length is 13 residues. Germline V gene lookup returns CDR1 SQVTM and CDR2 ANQGSEA. The V and J ends lost 4 bases and 1 base, in that order; junction bases with no gene match: 3.